Listed below are T cell receptor beta chains from one sample, sequenced in a study of blood T cell repertoires in COVID-19. Sequenced by immunoSEQ multiplex PCR; TCRdb stores in-frame clones only, minus some. The sample holds around 190,000 clones, approximately 78% seen once. Sequencing was carried out using PBMCs or T cells enriched from blood (not recorded which). These receptors originate from a man aged 40-49 years who had recovered from COVID-19. Both conserved end residues are part of each CDR3. A D gene is named only where the DNA matches it firmly. Clone size is stated in some rows and not others, as once, few, many or a class when expanded.

TGTGCCAGCAGCTTGTCCGACACTGAAGCTTTCTTT,CASSLSDTEAFF,TRBJ1-1,-,TRBV5-5,-
TGCGCCAGCAGCCAACTGGACATAATTTCCTACAATGAGCAGTTCTTC,CASSQLDIISYNEQFF,TRBJ2-1,few,TRBV4-1,-
TGTGCCAGCATCGGACAGGGTGGAAACACCATATATTTT,CASIGQGGNTIYF,TRBJ1-3,-,TRBV28,TRBD1
TGTGCCAGCAGCCCTCAGACAGGGGGCTATTACTATGGCTACACCTTC,CASSPQTGGYYYGYTF,TRBJ1-2,-,TRBV3-1/TRBV3-2,TRBD1
TGTGCCAGCAGTTTGGCCCTCTCTGGGGCCAACGTCCTGACTTTC,CASSLALSGANVLTF,TRBJ2-6,-,TRBV27,-
TGCGCCAGCTTAGGACTAGCGGGAGTGGCTAATGAGCAGTTCTTC,CASLGLAGVANEQFF,TRBJ2-1,once,TRBV5-1,TRBD2
TGCGCCAGCAGCTACACAGGGGATGGTACAGATACGCAGTATTTT,CASSYTGDGTDTQYF,TRBJ2-3,-,TRBV4-1,TRBD1
TGTGCCAGCTCCCCTGCTCGGGGCACTGAAGCTTTCTTT,CASSPARGTEAFF,TRBJ1-1,once,TRBV18,-
TGTGCCAGCAGCCCTCAGGGGTATTCACCCCTCCACTTT,CASSPQGYSPLHF,TRBJ1-6,-,TRBV14,-
TGTGCCAGCGAGTTGGAAGGGGCAGAGACCCAGTACTTC,CASELEGAETQYF,TRBJ2-5,-,TRBV3-1/TRBV3-2,-
TGCGCCAGCAGCTTTTCAGGTACCACTGAAGCTTTCTTT,CASSFSGTTEAFF,TRBJ1-1,-,TRBV5-1,-
TGTGCCAGCAGTTACAGGAGGGGACAGGGGTCCGAGCAGTACTTC,CASSYRRGQGSEQYF,TRBJ2-7,-,TRBV6-5,TRBD1
TGTGCCAGCAGTGAACGGGGGTCCACAGATACGCAGTATTTT,CASSERGSTDTQYF,TRBJ2-3,-,TRBV2,-
TGTGCCAGCAGAACCGGGACAGGGGTACCCCTAACCTTC,CASRTGTGVPLTF,TRBJ1-2,-,TRBV28,TRBD1
TGTGCCAGCAGAGAAGGACAGGGGGCGCCCGGGAACACTGAAGCTTTCTTT,CASREGQGAPGNTEAFF,TRBJ1-1,-,TRBV7-9,TRBD1
TGTGCCAGCAGCAAAAAACCATATGACAGAGGTGGTGGCTACACCTTC,CASSKKPYDRGGGYTF,TRBJ1-2,-,TRBV21-1,-
TGTGCCAGCAGCCCACGCAGCGGGGGGTGGAAGAACGAGCAGTACTTC,CASSPRSGGWKNEQYF,TRBJ2-7,once,TRBV9,TRBD2
TGTGCCAGCAGCCAAGATCCGGGGAGGGAGGCTGAAGCTTTCTTT,CASSQDPGREAEAFF,TRBJ1-1,-,TRBV4-2,-
TGCAGCGTAGCCGGGTCCTACTTATACGAGCAGTACTTC,CSVAGSYLYEQYF,TRBJ2-7,-,TRBV29-1,-
TGTGCCAGCAGCCAAGTGTCGGACGAGCAGTACTTC,CASSQVSDEQYF,TRBJ2-7,-,TRBV3-1/TRBV3-2,-
TGTGCCAGTAGTCCGACGACAGGGGGACCCTATGGCTACACCTTC,CASSPTTGGPYGYTF,TRBJ1-2,-,TRBV19,TRBD1
TGCAGCGTTGTTACGGGGAACTATGGCTACACCTTC,CSVVTGNYGYTF,TRBJ1-2,-,TRBV29-1,-
TGTGCCAGCTCACCACTAACGGAGGGAGAGACCCAGTACTTC,CASSPLTEGETQYF,TRBJ2-5,-,TRBV18,-
TGTGCCAGCAGCAACCGACAGGGGGCGGTCACTGAAGCTTTCTTT,CASSNRQGAVTEAFF,TRBJ1-1,-,TRBV9,TRBD1
TGCGCCAGCAGCTCCGGACGGGGCCAAGAGACCCAGTACTTC,CASSSGRGQETQYF,TRBJ2-5,-,TRBV5-1,-
TGTGCCAGCTCACGACAGGGAAGGAAACAAGAGACCCAGTACTTC,CASSRQGRKQETQYF,TRBJ2-5,few,TRBV18,TRBD1
TGTGCCAGCAGCAACGAGCGGAACACAGATACGCAGTATTTT,CASSNERNTDTQYF,TRBJ2-3,-,TRBV7-9,-
TGTGCCAGCAGGCGACTGAGCGGGACAGGGGGTCGACATCCTGAGGGCTACACCTTC,CASRRLSGTGGRHPEGYTF,TRBJ1-2,-,TRBV6-6,TRBD1
TGTGCCTGGACCCCGGGGATCAGGGTCGCTAGCGGGGGGTATTTTATCTACGAGCAGTACTTC,CAWTPGIRVASGGYFIYEQYF,TRBJ2-7,-,TRBV30,TRBD2
TGCAGTGCTAGTGGGACAGGGGGTTTTAAACTGTTTTTT,CSASGTGGFKLFF,TRBJ1-4,-,TRBV20-1,TRBD1
TGTGCCAGCAGCCCTGGGGGGGGGCGAGGGAACACTGAAGCTTTCTTT,CASSPGGGRGNTEAFF,TRBJ1-1,-,TRBV6-2/TRBV6-3,-
TGCGCCAGCAGCCAAGGGGGGCAAGACGTCTATGGCTACACCTTC,CASSQGGQDVYGYTF,TRBJ1-2,-,TRBV4-1,-
TGTGCCAGCAGCTTCAATACGGGACAGACGACCGGGGAGCTGTTTTTT,CASSFNTGQTTGELFF,TRBJ2-2,-,TRBV9,TRBD1
TGTGCCAGCAGCACCGGACAGGCCCTAAATGAAAAACTGTTTTTT,CASSTGQALNEKLFF,TRBJ1-4,-,TRBV11-2,TRBD1
TGCGCCAGCAGCCTAGGCTCCGCCGGGGATACGCAGTATTTT,CASSLGSAGDTQYF,TRBJ2-3,-,TRBV4-1,-
TGCGCCAGCAGCTTGGATCAGGCTATCACCGGGGAGCTGTTTTTT,CASSLDQAITGELFF,TRBJ2-2,-,TRBV5-1,-
TGCAGCGTAAGTACAGGGGTCGTCGACACTGAAGCTTTCTTT,CSVSTGVVDTEAFF,TRBJ1-1,-,TRBV29-1,TRBD1
TGCGCCAGCAGCCAAAAAAAACTAGCGGGCATCACCCGCTACGAGCAGTACTTC,CASSQKKLAGITRYEQYF,TRBJ2-7,-,TRBV4-1,TRBD2
TGTGCCACCAGTGCCTACGAAGACAGCCAAGAGACCCAGTACTTC,CATSAYEDSQETQYF,TRBJ2-5,-,TRBV24-1,-
TGCAGCGTTGGGCAGAACACTGAAGCTTTCTTT,CSVGQNTEAFF,TRBJ1-1,-,TRBV29-1,-